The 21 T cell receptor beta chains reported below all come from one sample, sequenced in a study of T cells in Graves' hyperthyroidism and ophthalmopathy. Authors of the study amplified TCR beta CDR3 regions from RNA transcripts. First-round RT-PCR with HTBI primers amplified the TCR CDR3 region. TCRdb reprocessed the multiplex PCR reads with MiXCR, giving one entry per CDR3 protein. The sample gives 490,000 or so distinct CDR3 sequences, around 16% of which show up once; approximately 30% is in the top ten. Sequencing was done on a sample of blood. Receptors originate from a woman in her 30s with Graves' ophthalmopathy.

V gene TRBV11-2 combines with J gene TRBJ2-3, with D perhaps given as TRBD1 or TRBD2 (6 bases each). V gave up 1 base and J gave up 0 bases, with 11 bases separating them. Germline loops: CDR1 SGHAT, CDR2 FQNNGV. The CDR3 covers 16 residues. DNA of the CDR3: TGTGCCAGCAGCTTAGCCTTCGGGGGCAGCACAGATACGCAGTATTTT. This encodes CASSLAFGGSTDTQYF.

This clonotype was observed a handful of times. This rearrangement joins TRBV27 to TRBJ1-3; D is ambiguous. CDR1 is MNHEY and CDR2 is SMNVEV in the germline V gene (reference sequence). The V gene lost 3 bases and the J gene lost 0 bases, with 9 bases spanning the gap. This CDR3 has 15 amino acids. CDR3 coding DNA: TGTGCCAGCAGTTTGCTCCCGTCCTCTGGAAACACCATATATTTT. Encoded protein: CASSLLPSSGNTIYF.

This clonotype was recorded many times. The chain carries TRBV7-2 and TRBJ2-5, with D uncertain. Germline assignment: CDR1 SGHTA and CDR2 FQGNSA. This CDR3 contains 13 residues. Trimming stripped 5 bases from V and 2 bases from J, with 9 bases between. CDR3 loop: CASSRTRQETQYF. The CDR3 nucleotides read TGTGCCAGCAGCCGCACAAGACAAGAGACCCAGTACTTC. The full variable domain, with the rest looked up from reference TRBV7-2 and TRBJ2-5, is GAGVSQSPSNKVTEKGKDVELRCDPISGHTALYWYRQSLGQGLEFLIYFQGNSAPDKSGLPSDRFSAERTGGSVSTLTIQRTQQEDSAVYLCASSRTRQETQYFGPGTRLLVL.

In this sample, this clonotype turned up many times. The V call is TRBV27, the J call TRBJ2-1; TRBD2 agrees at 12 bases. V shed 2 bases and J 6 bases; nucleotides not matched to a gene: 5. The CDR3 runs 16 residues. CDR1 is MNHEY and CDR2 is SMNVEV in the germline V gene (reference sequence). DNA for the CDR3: TGTGCCAGCAGTTTACTCCTAGCGGGAGGGCGCAATGAGCAGTTCTTC. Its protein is CASSLLLAGGRNEQFF.

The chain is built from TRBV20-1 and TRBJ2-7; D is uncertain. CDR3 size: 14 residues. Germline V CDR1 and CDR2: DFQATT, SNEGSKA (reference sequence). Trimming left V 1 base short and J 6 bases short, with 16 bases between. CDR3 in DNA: TGCAGTGCTAGAGTGGATGGGCCTCCGTTCGAGCAGTACTTC. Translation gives CSARVDGPPFEQYF.

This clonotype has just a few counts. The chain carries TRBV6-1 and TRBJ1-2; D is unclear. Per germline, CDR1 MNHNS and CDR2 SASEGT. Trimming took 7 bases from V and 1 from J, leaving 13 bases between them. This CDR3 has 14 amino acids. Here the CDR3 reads CASTKSNLNYGYTF. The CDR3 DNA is TGTGCCAGCACTAAAAGTAACCTTAACTATGGCTACACCTTC.

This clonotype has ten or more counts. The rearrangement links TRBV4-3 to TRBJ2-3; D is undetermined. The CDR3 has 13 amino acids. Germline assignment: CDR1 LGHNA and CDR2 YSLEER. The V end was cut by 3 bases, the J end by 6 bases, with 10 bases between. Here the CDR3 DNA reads TGCGCCAGCAGCCAGTCGTTCCCGGATACGCAGTATTTT. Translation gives CASSQSFPDTQYF.

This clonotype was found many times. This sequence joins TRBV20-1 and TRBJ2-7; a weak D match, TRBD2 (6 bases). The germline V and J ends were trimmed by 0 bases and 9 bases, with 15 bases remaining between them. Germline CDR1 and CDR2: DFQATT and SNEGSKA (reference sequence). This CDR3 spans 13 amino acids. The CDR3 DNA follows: TGCAGTGCTAGAGATCCCGGGGTCGGGGGGCAGTACTTC. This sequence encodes CSARDPGVGGQYF.

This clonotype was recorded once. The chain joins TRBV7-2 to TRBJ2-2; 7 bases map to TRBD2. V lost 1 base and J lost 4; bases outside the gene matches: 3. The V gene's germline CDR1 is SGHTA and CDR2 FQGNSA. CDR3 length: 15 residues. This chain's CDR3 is CASSLELASTGELFF. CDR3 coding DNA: TGTGCCAGCAGCTTAGAACTAGCGAGCACCGGGGAGCTGTTTTTT.

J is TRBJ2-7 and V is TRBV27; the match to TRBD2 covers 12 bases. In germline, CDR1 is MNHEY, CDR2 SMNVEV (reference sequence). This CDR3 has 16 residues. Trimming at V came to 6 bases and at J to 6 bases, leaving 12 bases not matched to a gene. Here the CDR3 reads CASSSSLLAGGSEQYF. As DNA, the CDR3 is TGTGCCAGCAGCTCCTCTTTACTAGCGGGAGGCTCCGAGCAGTACTTC.

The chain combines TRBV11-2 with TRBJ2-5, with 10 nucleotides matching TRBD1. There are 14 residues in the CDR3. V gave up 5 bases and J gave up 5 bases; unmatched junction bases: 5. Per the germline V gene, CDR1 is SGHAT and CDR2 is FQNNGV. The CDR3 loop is CASSKGTGEETQYF. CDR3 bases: TGTGCCAGCAGCAAAGGGACAGGGGAGGAGACCCAGTACTTC.

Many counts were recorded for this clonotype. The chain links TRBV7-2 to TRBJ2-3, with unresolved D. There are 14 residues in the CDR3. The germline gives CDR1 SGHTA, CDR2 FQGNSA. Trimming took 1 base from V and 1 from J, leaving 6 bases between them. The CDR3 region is CASSLVSGTDTQYF. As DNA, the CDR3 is TGTGCCAGCAGCTTAGTAAGCGGCACAGATACGCAGTATTTT. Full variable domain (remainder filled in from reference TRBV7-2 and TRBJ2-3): GAGVSQSPSNKVTEKGKDVELRCDPISGHTALYWYRQSLGQGLEFLIYFQGNSAPDKSGLPSDRFSAERTGGSVSTLTIQRTQQEDSAVYLCASSLVSGTDTQYFGPGTRLTVL.

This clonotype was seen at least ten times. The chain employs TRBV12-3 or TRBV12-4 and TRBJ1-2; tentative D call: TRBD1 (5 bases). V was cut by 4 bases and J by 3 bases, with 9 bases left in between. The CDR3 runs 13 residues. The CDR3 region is CASSSLGDYGYTF. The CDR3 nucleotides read TGTGCCAGCAGTTCCCTAGGGGACTATGGCTACACCTTC.

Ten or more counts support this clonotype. DNA for the CDR3: TGCAGTGCTAGAGATGTTCGGGCAGGAATTGCCTCTGGAAACACCATATATTTT. This encodes CSARDVRAGIASGNTIYF. The chain carries TRBV20-1 and TRBJ1-3; D is uncertain. Germline CDR1 is DFQATT and CDR2 is SNEGSKA (reference sequence). Between the trimmed V and J ends, which lost 0 bases and 0 bases, there was a span of 18 bases. The CDR3 is 18 residues long.

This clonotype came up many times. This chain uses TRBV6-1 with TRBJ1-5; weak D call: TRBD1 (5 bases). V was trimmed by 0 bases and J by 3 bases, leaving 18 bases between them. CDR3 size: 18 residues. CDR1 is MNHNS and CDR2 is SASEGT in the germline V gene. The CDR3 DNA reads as TGTGCCAGCAGTGAAGCGAGAATAACAGGCCACCTCAATCAGCCCCAGCATTTT. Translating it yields CASSEARITGHLNQPQHF.

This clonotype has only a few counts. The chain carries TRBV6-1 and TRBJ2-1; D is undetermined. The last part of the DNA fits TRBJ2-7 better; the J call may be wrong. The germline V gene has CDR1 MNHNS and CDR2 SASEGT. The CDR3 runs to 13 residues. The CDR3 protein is CASSLDHYNEQYF. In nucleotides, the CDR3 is TGTGCCAGCAGTTTGGACCATTACAATGAGCAGTACTTC.

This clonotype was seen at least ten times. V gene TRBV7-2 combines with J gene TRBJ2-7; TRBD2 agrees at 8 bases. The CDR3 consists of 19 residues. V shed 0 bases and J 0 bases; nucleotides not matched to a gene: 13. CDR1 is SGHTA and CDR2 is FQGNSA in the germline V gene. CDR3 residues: CASSLAATSAKPSSYEQYF. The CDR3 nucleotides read TGTGCCAGCAGCTTAGCCGCGACTAGCGCCAAACCAAGCTCCTACGAGCAGTACTTC.

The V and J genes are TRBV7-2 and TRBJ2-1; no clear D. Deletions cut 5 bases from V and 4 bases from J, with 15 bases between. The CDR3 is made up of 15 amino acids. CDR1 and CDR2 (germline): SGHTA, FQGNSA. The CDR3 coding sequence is TGTGCCAGCAGCATTCTTGAGTCCCCATACAATGAGCAGTTCTTC. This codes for CASSILESPYNEQFF.

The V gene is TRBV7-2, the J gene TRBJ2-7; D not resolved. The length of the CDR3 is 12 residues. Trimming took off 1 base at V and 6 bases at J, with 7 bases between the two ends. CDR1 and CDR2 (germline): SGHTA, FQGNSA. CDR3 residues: CASSLEYTEQYF. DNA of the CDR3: TGTGCCAGCAGCTTAGAGTACACCGAGCAGTACTTC.

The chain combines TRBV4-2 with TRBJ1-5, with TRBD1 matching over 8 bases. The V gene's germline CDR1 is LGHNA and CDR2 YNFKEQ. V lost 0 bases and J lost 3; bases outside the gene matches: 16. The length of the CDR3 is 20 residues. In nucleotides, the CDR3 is TGTGCCAGCAGCCAAGACAGGGGGCTGACGATGCTAGGGGCCAATCAGCCCCAGCATTTT. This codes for CASSQDRGLTMLGANQPQHF.

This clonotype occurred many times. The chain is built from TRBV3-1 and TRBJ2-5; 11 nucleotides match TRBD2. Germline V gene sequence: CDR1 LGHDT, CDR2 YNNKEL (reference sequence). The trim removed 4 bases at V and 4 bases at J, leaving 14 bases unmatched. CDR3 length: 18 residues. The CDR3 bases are TGTGCCAGCAGCCCTTCACTAGCGGGGGCGTTCGGGGGAGAGACCCAGTACTTC. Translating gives CASSPSLAGAFGGETQYF.